This is a list of T cell receptor beta chains from one sample in a study of OX40 agonist ivuxolimab in advanced cancers. Clones were read by immunoSEQ multiplex PCR, and TCRdb kept only the in-frame ones, dropping some. The table has roughly 80,000 clones, around nine tenths seen once; the top ten hold just over 0.75%. Sequencing was performed on CD4+ or CD8+ T cells sorted from blood, taken in a trial of the OX40 agonist ivuxolimab. These receptors originate from an adult with an advanced solid tumor such as melanoma, head and neck, liver or kidney cancer. The CDR3 runs from the conserved cysteine through the conserved F or W. Each record gives: CDR3 protein, CDR3 DNA, J gene, clone size, D gene, V gene. A D gene is named only where the DNA matches it firmly. The size of a clone is reported for some rows only, either as once, few or many, or as a class for expanded clones.

CASSWGRGSTKNIQYF TGTGCCAGCAGCTGGGGCAGGGGGTCAACCAAAAACATTCAGTACTTC TRBJ2-4 . TRBD1 TRBV5-4
CASSPPSTGAFEETQYF TGTGCCAGCTCACCACCGTCCACAGGGGCCTTTGAAGAGACCCAGTACTTC TRBJ2-5 . TRBD1 TRBV18
CAISEGLSPLNIQYF TGTGCCATCAGTGAGGGCCTCTCCCCCCTAAACATTCAGTACTTC TRBJ2-4 . . TRBV10-3
CASSIVERRHEAFF TGTGCCAGTAGTATAGTCGAAAGACGACATGAAGCTTTCTTT TRBJ1-1 few . TRBV19
CASSTEDRGLSNQPQHF TGTGCCAGCAGCACCGAGGACAGGGGGCTCTCAAATCAGCCCCAGCATTTT TRBJ1-5 . TRBD1 TRBV5-8
CASSADGGRQPQHF TGTGCCAGCAGTGCCGATGGGGGCAGACAGCCCCAGCATTTT TRBJ1-5 . . TRBV2
CASSVGLGGRGTYEQYF TGTGCCAGCAGCGTAGGTTTAGGGGGGAGGGGTACCTACGAGCAGTACTTC TRBJ2-7 . . TRBV9
CASSLRGSVRGNTIYF TGTGCCAGCAGTTTAAGGGGATCGGTAAGGGGAAACACCATATATTTT TRBJ1-3 . . TRBV28
CASSVAGTRNTGELFF TGTGCCAGCAGCGTTGCCGGGACACGCAACACCGGGGAGCTGTTTTTT TRBJ2-2 . . TRBV7-2
CASQSPGNTIYF TGTGCCAGCCAATCGCCGGGAAACACCATATATTTT TRBJ1-3 few . TRBV7-9
CASSSTSYEQYF TGTGCCAGCAGTTCCACCTCCTACGAGCAGTACTTC TRBJ2-7 . . TRBV27
CASSQEHGRAETGELFF TGTGCCAGCAGCCAAGAACACGGGAGGGCCGAGACCGGGGAGCTGTTTTTT TRBJ2-2 . TRBD2 TRBV14
CASSVGAGGNYGYTF TGTGCCAGCAGCGTAGGTGCAGGGGGCAACTATGGCTACACCTTC TRBJ1-2 . TRBD1 TRBV9
CASSLMGVAGELFF TGTGCCTCCTCTCTAATGGGGGTCGCCGGGGAGCTGTTTTTT TRBJ2-2 . . TRBV30
CASRTGKRTDTQYF TGTGCCAGTAGAACAGGGAAACGGACAGATACGCAGTATTTT TRBJ2-3 once . TRBV19
CASSTNGLAGGGETQYF TGTGCCAGCAGTACAAACGGGCTAGCGGGAGGTGGGGAGACCCAGTACTTC TRBJ2-5 . TRBD2 TRBV28
CASSERIAVETQYF TGCGCCAGCAGTGAGAGGATAGCGGTGGAGACCCAGTACTTC TRBJ2-5 . . TRBV10-2
CASSLIVLAGAYEQYF TGTGCCAGCAGCTTAATAGTGCTAGCGGGGGCCTACGAGCAGTACTTC TRBJ2-7 . TRBD2 TRBV7-3
CASTTGLAGGPVDTQYF TGCGCCAGCACCACGGGACTAGCGGGAGGGCCGGTAGATACGCAGTATTTT TRBJ2-3 . TRBD2 TRBV5-1
CASSQGLTDGYEQYF TGTGCCAGCAGCCAGGGACTAACCGACGGCTACGAGCAGTACTTC TRBJ2-7 . TRBD2 TRBV5-4
CASSLDGGSTYEQYF TGCGCCAGCAGCTTGGATGGGGGATCCACCTACGAGCAGTACTTC TRBJ2-7 . . TRBV5-1
CASSLVGAGHSYEQYF TGTGCCAGCAGCTTAGTAGGCGCGGGACATTCCTACGAGCAGTACTTC TRBJ2-7 . . TRBV7-2
CASGFRGMNTEAFF TGTGCCAGCGGATTCAGGGGGATGAACACTGAAGCTTTCTTT TRBJ1-1 . TRBD1 TRBV11-1
CASSRGSPRYGYTF TGTGCCAGTAGTCGGGGCAGCCCTCGCTATGGCTACACCTTC TRBJ1-2 . . TRBV19
CAWSAGDRGLTGELFF TGTGCCTGGAGTGCCGGAGACAGGGGGTTAACCGGGGAGCTGTTTTTT TRBJ2-2 . TRBD1 TRBV30
CASSDSTGGNTGELFF TGTGCCAGCAGTGATTCGACAGGGGGGAACACCGGGGAGCTGTTTTTT TRBJ2-2 . TRBD1 TRBV2
CASSLRGSGRELFF TGCGCCAGCAGCTTGAGGGGAAGTGGCAGGGAGCTGTTTTTT TRBJ2-2 . . TRBV5-1
CASSQGQFEKLFF TGTGCCAGCAGCCAAGGGCAGTTCGAAAAACTGTTTTTT TRBJ1-4 few . TRBV14